This T cell receptor (beta chain) was sequenced for a study of identical twins (dated by TCRdb to between 2015 and 2016). Study-level background: To test whether fetal clonotypes persist, the study used deep sequencing on TCR alpha and beta repertoires from monozygotic twins, unrelated adults of various ages, and cord blood. To rule out contamination, replicate twin experiments were performed at different times with different library preparation protocols. Study-level results and caveats: Out-of-frame TCR alpha sharing in monozygotic twins was systematically underestimated by recombination models, whereas sharing between unrelated individuals was in agreement with the recombination models. Excess twin sharing in beta out-of-frame sequences was weaker because fewer shared sequences lowered the signal-to-noise ratio. Because the same donors could not be followed over many years, the conclusions relied on cross-sectional statistical analysis. Zero-insertion analyses could be partly confounded by invariant T cells such as MAIT and iNKT, though diverse VJ usage argued against such confounding for most clonotypes. Abundant cord blood beta clonotypes carried fewer insertions; young adult naive repertoires showed a weaker similar trend, while memory repertoires showed none. Compared with coincidental sharing between unrelated individuals, out-of-frame TCR alpha sequences shared between twins showed an excess of sequences with low generation probability.

The method was 5' RACE. The instrument was an Illumina HiSeq 2000. A universal primer binding site was introduced by template switching, and a unique molecular identifier was present in the final cDNA, enabling accurate counting of TCR cDNA molecules. Specific primers in the conserved constant-segment region were used to synthesize first-strand cDNA for the TCR alpha and beta chains. To control for contamination, every cDNA library was double barcoded, receiving both a SMART-Mk sample barcode and Illumina barcodes. Two successive PCR steps introduced TruSeq adapter sequences along with Illumina sample barcodes. TCR alpha and beta cDNA libraries were sequenced on the Illumina HiSeq platform with custom primers. As for how the authors treated the data: MiGEC was used to process raw reads and extract unique molecular identifiers, and MiXCR was used to find CDR3 positions. Recombination models were inferred per individual with the repgenHMM and IGoR tools using an EM algorithm. The tcR package in R was used for shared clonotype analysis, with sharing normalized by the product of cloneset sizes. Out-of-frame nonproductive sequences were analyzed to study raw recombination free of thymic and clonal selection effects. TCRdb passed the public sequencing reads through fastp at Q25 and MiXCR, retaining productive beta sequences. Each CDR3 protein appears once, grouped with its most common genes and DNA. The V and J calls were not made by the authors but by TCRdb's processing. Present in this sample are 650,000 to 750,000 distinct CDR3 sequences, 20% to 25% of which were seen just once. Around 4.4% of the sample is in the top ten clones.

The germline V gene specifies SQVTM as CDR1 and ANQGSEA as CDR2. V is cut by 7 bases and J by 3 bases, and the space between the germline ends is 10 bases. There are 12 amino acids in the CDR3, from cysteine to phenylalanine inclusive. The sequence is cut down to CDR3 DNA, 36 bases in frame from base 1. Every donor was a healthy Caucasian. Three pairs of female monozygotic twins, all aged roughly 18 to 29 years, were included in the twin cohort. Peripheral blood mononuclear cells were the source from which RNA for the TCR libraries was isolated. About this clonotype itself: Which antigen it targets is not known. Nothing much larger sits one base from this clone, and base qualities are not available.

These data also featured in a second study, about T cells expressing NK-cell markers. The second paper further reports: TCR beta-chain repertoires were profiled in sorted CD3+CD56+NKG2C+, CD3+CD56+NKG2C- and CD3+CD56-NKG2C+ T-cell subsets from several donors. Seven of the eight sequenced donors were HCMV-seropositive and one was HCMV-seronegative. In several experiments an anti-gammadeltaTCR antibody was added to restrict sorting to alphabetaTCR-expressing T cells. In six donors, the dominant CD3+CD56+NKG2C+ clonotypes ranked among the top 10 CD8+ clonotypes, making up roughly 1.0-7.0% of CD8+ T cells. Those dominant clonotypes were again the most abundant among CD3+CD56-NKG2C+ cells in a handful of donors, at about 28.3-60.1%. Whether the expanded NKG2C-expressing T cell clones were specific for HCMV antigens remained unclear. Randomly selected healthy volunteers, three men and five women, were used as the eight sequenced donors. A commercial ELISA kit detecting HCMV-specific IgG in serum was used to determine HCMV serostatus. For five or six donors, bulk peripheral blood T-cell repertoires were also sequenced from unsorted PBMC. MIGEC was used to demultiplex reads and group the reads by UMI, and MiTCR was used to assemble and quantify clonotypes. To exclude erroneous sequences, any TCR cDNA sequence not supported by at least two reads was discarded. Downstream repertoire analysis used the tcR package, and clonotypes were matched across fractions by CDR3 nucleotide sequence plus V segment. VDJmatch was used to annotate antigen specificity against VDJdb, with one amino acid substitution in CDR3 allowed.

Sequencing used PBMCs. This TCR derives from a woman aged 18-29 years in good health. The chain links TRBV29-1 with TRBJ2-1; the D gene assignment is ambiguous. The CDR3 corresponds to CSGLYSYNEQFF. The sequenced DNA: TGCAGCGGTCTTTACAGCTACAATGAGCAGTTCTTC.